The 14 T cell receptor beta chains given below trace back to one sample, sequenced in a study of T cell responses to AZD1222 COVID-19 vaccine. Produced via immunoSEQ multiplex PCR; TCRdb's table is partial and in-frame only. The top ten hold 4% to 5% of the sample, which has around 130,000 clones, 80% to 95% seen once. The specimen comprised peripheral blood, sampled 28 days after the second dose of the MenACWY control vaccine. These receptors all come from an adult who received the MenACWY meningococcal vaccine as a control.

The DNA for the CDR3 is TGTGCCAGCTCACCACCGGGGGACGGCTACACCTTC. This encodes CASSPPGDGYTF. This chain links TRBV18 with TRBJ1-2, with D perhaps TRBD1 (5 bases). Germline V lookup: CDR1 KGHSH, CDR2 LQKENI. Trimming took 0 bases from V and 8 from J, leaving 7 bases between them. The CDR3 has 12 residues.

The J gene is TRBJ1-2, the V gene TRBV2, with TRBD1 as a possible D gene (5 bases). The CDR3 is 13 amino acids. Trimming cost V 8 bases and J 2 bases, with 12 bases left between them. In germline, CDR1 is SNHLY, CDR2 FYNNEI. CDR3 sequence reads: CASPPGKNYGYTF. For the CDR3, the DNA is TGTGCCAGCCCCCCAGGGAAAAACTATGGCTACACCTTC.

CDR3 DNA sequence: TGTGCCAGCTCATTACAGACAGGGGGCAATCAGCCCCAGCATTTT. Protein: CASSLQTGGNQPQHF. The J gene is TRBJ1-5, the V gene TRBV18; 8 bases agree with TRBD1. Germline V lookup: CDR1 KGHSH, CDR2 LQKENI. Trimming took 5 bases from V and 2 from J; bases not matched to a gene: 5. The CDR3 is made up of 15 amino acids.

This chain links TRBV6-5 with TRBJ2-2; no definite D call. Trimming took off 4 bases at V and 0 bases at J, with 12 bases between the two ends. Germline CDR1 reads MNHEY; CDR2 reads SVGAGI. CDR3 length: 16 residues. Written as DNA, the CDR3 is TGTGCCAGCAGTTTCCTCGCGGTCGCGAACACCGGGGAGCTGTTTTTT. Its translation: CASSFLAVANTGELFF.

CDR3 sequence (DNA): TGTGCCATCAGTGAGTCGACAGGAGGGATTGAAGAGACCCAGTACTTC. It translates to CAISESTGGIEETQYF. The rearrangement joins TRBV10-3 to TRBJ2-5; TRBD1 or TRBD2 may be the D gene (6 bases each). Germline values: CDR1 ENHRY, CDR2 SYGVKD. The CDR3 has 16 amino acids. The ends were cut back, 0 bases at V and 3 bases at J, with 14 bases in the middle.

The V and J genes are TRBV11-2 and TRBJ2-1, with D tentatively TRBD1 (5 bases). Trimming cost V 3 bases and J 3 bases, with 15 bases left between them. The CDR3 has 16 amino acids. Germline V gene sequence: CDR1 SGHAT, CDR2 FQNNGV. The CDR3 loop reads CASSFIQASHYNEQFF. CDR3 in DNA: TGTGCCAGCAGCTTTATACAGGCATCCCACTACAATGAGCAGTTCTTC.

J is TRBJ2-7 and V is TRBV9, with 11 bases fitting TRBD2. CDR3 size: 16 residues. The trim removed 4 bases at V and 6 bases at J, leaving 12 bases unmatched. Germline V gene data show CDR1 as SGDLS and CDR2 as YYNGEE. This CDR3 is CASSITPGLAASEQYF. CDR3 in DNA: TGTGCCAGCAGCATAACCCCGGGACTAGCGGCATCCGAGCAGTACTTC. The full variable domain, completed using reference TRBV9 and TRBJ2-7, is DSGVTQTPKHLITATGQRVTLRCSPRSGDLSVYWYQQSLDQGLQFLIQYYNGEERAKGNILERFSAQQFPDLHSELNLSSLELGDSALYFCASSITPGLAASEQYFGPGTRLTVT.

The gene calls are TRBV20-1 and TRBJ2-5; TRBD2 aligns across 8 bases. The CDR3 sequence is 15 residues long. Germline loops: CDR1 DFQATT, CDR2 SNEGSKA (reference sequence). V lost 3 bases, J lost 5 bases, and 11 bases stayed unmatched. The CDR3 DNA follows: TGCAGTGCTAGTATACGGGGGGGCGGCATGGAGACCCAGTACTTC. It codes for CSASIRGGGMETQYF.

The chain links TRBV4-1 to TRBJ1-1; D might be TRBD1 (6 bases). Germline V CDR1 and CDR2: MGHRA, YSYEKL. This CDR3 comprises 16 residues. The V end was cut by 0 bases, the J end by 4 bases, with 15 bases between. DNA of the CDR3: TGCGCCAGCAGCCAAGAGGGTAGGGGGGAGGGCACTGAAGCTTTCTTT. As protein: CASSQEGRGEGTEAFF.

This chain links TRBV3-1 (or the pseudogene TRBV3-2) with TRBJ2-5; TRBD1 agrees at 7 bases. The CDR3 sequence is 14 residues long. In germline, CDR1 is LGHDT, CDR2 YNNKEL (reference sequence). V trimming: 1 base; J trimming: 9 bases; junction bases outside the gene matches: 8. The CDR3 DNA sequence: TGTGCCAGCAGCCAAGGGACAGGCGGTCGGGCCCAGTACTTC. The encoded protein is CASSQGTGGRAQYF.

The genes are TRBV27 and TRBJ2-3, with D possibly being TRBD2 (5 bases). The CDR3 runs 16 residues. Trimming left V 3 bases short and J 4 bases short, with 17 bases between. The germline gives CDR1 MNHEY, CDR2 SMNVEV (reference sequence). The CDR3 here is CASSLRSGVWADTQYF. In DNA, the CDR3 is TGTGCCAGCAGTTTGAGGTCCGGGGTTTGGGCAGATACGCAGTATTTT.

The chain employs TRBV5-6 and TRBJ1-6; tentatively, D is TRBD1 (6 bases). The CDR3 spans 15 residues. The germline V gene has CDR1 SGHDT and CDR2 YYEEEE. V shed 2 bases and J shed 9 bases, with 15 bases lying between them. CDR3 amino acids: CASSFWGLNGSPLHF. The CDR3 region has the DNA TGTGCCAGCAGCTTTTGGGGGCTAAACGGTTCACCCCTCCACTTT. Together with reference TRBV5-6 and TRBJ1-6, the CDR3 gives the full variable domain: DAGVTQSPTHLIKTRGQQVTLRCSPKSGHDTVSWYQQALGQGPQFIFQYYEEEERQRGNFPDRFSGHQFPNYSSELNVNALLLGDSALYLCASSFWGLNGSPLHFGNGTRLTVT.

The chain is built from TRBV12-3 or TRBV12-4 and TRBJ1-1; D is possibly TRBD1 (5 bases). Trimming shortened V by 6 bases and J by 5 bases, and 13 bases separated the two germline ends. This CDR3 has 13 residues. The CDR3 protein is CASRPGGATEAFF. CDR3 DNA sequence: TGTGCCAGCAGACCCGGGGGTGCGACTGAAGCTTTCTTT.

The chain has TRBV27 and TRBJ1-5; no clear D. The CDR3 has 14 residues. Trimming left V 5 bases short and J 0 bases short, with 8 bases between. Germline values: CDR1 MNHEY, CDR2 SMNVEV (reference sequence). The CDR3 reads CASSTEYSNQPQHF. CDR3 DNA sequence: TGTGCCAGCAGTACCGAGTATAGCAATCAGCCCCAGCATTTT.